These 15 T cell receptor beta chains were sequenced from one sample in a study of T cell responses to AZD1222 COVID-19 vaccine. Clones were read by immunoSEQ multiplex PCR, and TCRdb kept only the in-frame ones, dropping some. Of some 120,000 clones in the sample, approximately 90% were seen once. Source: peripheral blood, taken on day 0 of AZD1222 vaccination. The receptors here all came from an adult in good health.

This CDR3 reads CASSSASGSGANVLTF. The CDR3, as DNA: TGTGCCAGCTCATCCGCCAGCGGCTCTGGGGCCAACGTCCTGACTTTC. This sequence joins TRBV18 and TRBJ2-6, with D possibly TRBD2 on 5 matching bases. The germline CDR1 and CDR2 sequences are KGHSH and LQKENI. Trimming took off 5 bases at V and 0 bases at J, with 11 bases between the two ends. The CDR3 is made up of 16 amino acids.

The chain is built from TRBV6-6 and TRBJ1-1; D unresolved. Germline V gives CDR1 MNHNY, CDR2 SVGAGI (reference sequence). CDR3 length: 13 amino acids. Trimming took off 1 base at V and 3 bases at J, with 6 bases between the two ends. The DNA of the CDR3 is TGTGCCAGCAGTTACTTGGGCGACACTGAAGCTTTCTTT. Amino acid sequence: CASSYLGDTEAFF.

This clone appeared a single time. V gene TRBV5-6 combines with J gene TRBJ2-7, with D perhaps TRBD2 (7 bases). The CDR3 spans 17 residues. The V and J ends lost 1 base and 0 bases respectively, with 17 bases between them. The germline V gene has CDR1 SGHDT and CDR2 YYEEEE. The CDR3 loop reads CASSLWEGWGRSYEQYF. The CDR3 DNA sequence: TGTGCCAGCAGCTTGTGGGAGGGTTGGGGGCGCTCCTACGAGCAGTACTTC.

The V call is TRBV7-6, the J call TRBJ2-1; D ambiguous. The germline V and J ends were trimmed by 6 bases and 10 bases, with 7 bases remaining between them. Germline CDR1 reads SGHVS; CDR2 reads FNYEAQ. The CDR3 sequence is 10 residues long. This chain's CDR3 is CASRLGEQFF. Written as DNA, the CDR3 is TGTGCCAGCAGACTGGGGGAGCAGTTCTTC.

This clone was picked up a small number of times. CDR3 sequence (DNA): TGTGCCAGCAGTTACGGGGGGGCGCTTAGCTATGGCTACACCTTC. It translates to CASSYGGALSYGYTF. This sequence joins TRBV6-5 and TRBJ1-2, with D maybe TRBD1 (6 bases). The V end was cut by 2 bases, the J end by 4 bases, with 14 bases between. Germline CDR1 MNHEY, CDR2 SVGAGI. The CDR3 is made up of 15 amino acids.

This chain uses TRBV18 with TRBJ1-5, with TRBD1 as a possible D gene (5 bases). This CDR3 contains 16 residues. Between the trimmed V and J ends, which lost 3 bases and 7 bases, there was a span of 19 bases. Germline lookup yields CDR1 KGHSH and CDR2 LQKENI. Here the CDR3 DNA reads TGTGCCAGCTCACCTACCGGGACCACCAGTAACCAGCCCCAGCATTTT. As protein: CASSPTGTTSNQPQHF.

The V gene is TRBV9, the J gene TRBJ2-3; 9 bases are shared with TRBD2. The V gene end was trimmed by 3 bases and the J gene end by 1 base; junction bases not matched to a gene: 9. Looked up from germline, CDR1 is SGDLS and CDR2 is YYNGEE. The CDR3 runs to 17 residues. The CDR3 is CASSGAGGALGTDTQYF. CDR3 DNA: TGTGCCAGCAGCGGTGCGGGGGGGGCCCTTGGCACAGATACGCAGTATTTT. Complete variable domain (other parts from reference TRBV9 and TRBJ2-3): DSGVTQTPKHLITATGQRVTLRCSPRSGDLSVYWYQQSLDQGLQFLIQYYNGEERAKGNILERFSAQQFPDLHSELNLSSLELGDSALYFCASSGAGGALGTDTQYFGPGTRLTVL.

This sequence joins TRBV19 and TRBJ2-7; D uncertain. Per germline, CDR1 LNHDA and CDR2 SQIVND (reference sequence). CDR3 size: 13 residues. Trimming cost V 6 bases and J 0 bases, with 9 bases left between them. The CDR3 bases are TGTGCCAGTAGCGCCGGGCCCTCCTACGAGCAGTACTTC. Translation gives CASSAGPSYEQYF.

The rearrangement joins TRBV15 to TRBJ2-6; 9 bases agree with TRBD2. V lost 0 bases and J lost 0; bases outside the gene matches: 3. Germline V gene lookup returns CDR1 LNHNV and CDR2 YYDKDF (reference sequence). This CDR3 contains 18 residues. Written as DNA, the CDR3 is TGTGCCACCAGCAGAGATCCACTAGCGGGCTCTGGGGCCAACGTCCTGACTTTC. Protein sequence: CATSRDPLAGSGANVLTF.

The chain has TRBV10-3 and TRBJ1-5; 8 bases fit TRBD1. The V segment lost 8 bases and the J segment 7 bases; nucleotides outside the gene matches: 10. Germline lookup yields CDR1 ENHRY and CDR2 SYGVKD. The CDR3 consists of 14 residues. This CDR3 reads CAIGDRGGGQPQHF. The CDR3 coding sequence is TGTGCCATCGGAGACAGGGGAGGAGGGCAGCCCCAGCATTTT.

This chain uses TRBV9 with TRBJ1-1, with TRBD1 as a possible D gene (5 bases). From germline, CDR1 is SGDLS and CDR2 YYNGEE. V was trimmed by 0 bases and J by 4 bases, leaving 13 bases between them. This CDR3 spans 15 amino acids. DNA for the CDR3: TGTGCCAGCAGCGTAGAGATTGTTGGGGGCACTGAAGCTTTCTTT. Amino acid sequence: CASSVEIVGGTEAFF. The full variable domain, in which reference TRBV9 and TRBJ1-1 provide the parts outside the CDR3, is DSGVTQTPKHLITATGQRVTLRCSPRSGDLSVYWYQQSLDQGLQFLIQYYNGEERAKGNILERFSAQQFPDLHSELNLSSLELGDSALYFCASSVEIVGGTEAFFGQGTRLTVV.

This clone was seen only once. This sequence joins TRBV6-2 or TRBV6-3 and TRBJ2-7, with 9 bases identical to TRBD1. Germline-derived CDR1 and CDR2 are MNHEY and SVGEGT. The ends lost 5 bases at V and 2 bases at J; junction bases unmatched: 7. CDR3 length: 15 residues. The CDR3 coding sequence is TGTGCCAGCAGTCGCCCGGGACAGGGTGCCTACGAGCAGTACTTC. Translated, it gives CASSRPGQGAYEQYF.

The genes are TRBV2 and TRBJ2-7; 8 bases line up with TRBD1. With V trimmed by 4 bases and J by 5 bases, 1 base remained unmatched. Germline values: CDR1 SNHLY, CDR2 FYNNEI. The CDR3 has 12 residues. The CDR3 coding sequence is TGTGCCAGCAGTGGGACAGGGAACGAGCAGTACTTC. Protein sequence: CASSGTGNEQYF.

The chain recombines TRBV5-1 with TRBJ1-1, with a tentative D call TRBD1 (5 bases). V was pared by 4 bases and J by 3 bases, with 10 bases between. The germline V gene has CDR1 SGHRS and CDR2 YFSETQ. The CDR3 is made up of 13 amino acids. Written as DNA, the CDR3 is TGCGCCAGCAGCCGCGGAGGGGACACTGAAGCTTTCTTT. Amino acid sequence: CASSRGGDTEAFF.

J is TRBJ1-1 and V is TRBV11-2, with D hard to call. The CDR3 consists of 13 residues. Per germline, CDR1 SGHAT and CDR2 FQNNGV. Trimming stripped 1 base from V and 8 bases from J, with 11 bases between. The CDR3 spells CASSLVIEGEAFF. The CDR3 DNA reads as TGTGCCAGCAGCTTAGTTATTGAAGGGGAAGCTTTCTTT.